The 21 T cell receptor beta chains in this list originate from one sample, sequenced in a study of T cells in Graves' hyperthyroidism and ophthalmopathy. Using RNA transcripts as the source, TCR beta CDR3 regions were amplified. Researchers ran a first-round RT-PCR on the TCR CDR3 using the HTBI primer set. TCRdb passed the multiplex PCR reads through MiXCR, listing each CDR3 protein once. The repertoire holds 400,000 or so distinct CDR3 sequences, roughly 15% seen once, with 20% in the top ten. Sequenced sample: blood. The receptors derive from a woman younger than 45 with Graves' ophthalmopathy.

This clonotype was recorded many times. The chain couples TRBV20-1 to TRBJ2-1; 12 positions agree with TRBD2. Germline loops: CDR1 DFQATT, CDR2 SNEGSKA (reference sequence). The CDR3 totals 14 residues. With 4 bases clipped from V and 8 bases from J, the junction kept 6 bases outside the gene matches. In nucleotides, the CDR3 is TGCAGTGCTACTAGCGGGGGGGCTATCGATGAGCAGTTCTTC. Encoded protein: CSATSGGAIDEQFF.

This clonotype was recorded many times. V gene TRBV30 combines with J gene TRBJ1-2; D remains ambiguous. The CDR3 contains 15 residues. Trimming left V 2 bases short and J 4 bases short, with 17 bases between. The germline gives CDR1 GTSNPN, CDR2 SVGIG (reference sequence). CDR3 region: CAWSMTPPSAYGYTF. Here the CDR3 DNA reads TGTGCCTGGAGTATGACTCCCCCCTCGGCCTATGGCTACACCTTC.

A single count supports this clonotype. This clone may be a read error of a much larger clone one base away. This chain joins TRBV20-1 and TRBJ2-1; D call uncertain. Judging by the DNA end, TRBJ2-7 fits better; the J call may be wrong. The CDR3 spans 14 residues. CDR1 and CDR2 from the germline V gene are DFQATT and SNEGSKA (reference sequence). CDR3: CSARDPRLGNEQYF. In nucleotides, the CDR3 is TGCAGTGCTAGAGATCCTCGGTTGGGCAATGAGCAGTACTTC.

The CDR3 sequence: CASSEWTRPPNSPLHF. The CDR3 region has the DNA TGTGCCAGCAGTGAATGGACACGGCCGCCTAATTCACCCCTCCACTTT. V is TRBV6-1 and J is TRBJ1-6; tentative D call: TRBD1 (5 bases). V lost 2 bases, J lost 6 bases, and 14 bases lay in between. Germline CDR1 reads MNHNS; CDR2 reads SASEGT. The CDR3 is 16 residues long.

This clonotype was counted a few times. The chain joins TRBV20-1 to TRBJ1-6, with D possibly matching TRBD1 (5 bases). Germline V gene data show CDR1 as DFQATT and CDR2 as SNEGSKA (reference sequence). This CDR3 is built from 14 residues. Trimming cost V 5 bases and J 9 bases, with 17 bases left between them. Here the CDR3 reads CSAQPGAMVSPLHF. Here the CDR3 DNA reads TGCAGTGCTCAGCCCGGGGCCATGGTTTCACCCCTCCACTTT.

Only a few counts were recorded for this clonotype. This chain uses TRBV29-1 with TRBJ1-2; possible D gene TRBD1, 6 bases. CDR3 length: 12 residues. V lost 5 bases to trimming and J lost 2 bases, with 9 bases between them. CDR1 is SQVTM, CDR2 ANQGSEA, per germline. This CDR3 reads CSVLQGNYGYTF. The CDR3 region has the DNA TGCAGCGTTCTACAGGGCAACTATGGCTACACCTTC.

This sequence joins TRBV6-5 and TRBJ2-6, with 11 bases fitting TRBD2. The CDR3 has 19 residues. Germline-derived CDR1 and CDR2 are MNHEY and SVGAGI. The V gene end was trimmed by 4 bases and the J gene end by 0 bases; junction bases not matched to a gene: 8. CDR3 amino acids: CASSFQLAGEGSGANVLTF. The CDR3 DNA follows: TGTGCCAGCAGTTTCCAACTAGCGGGGGAGGGCTCTGGGGCCAACGTCCTGACTTTC.

This clonotype occurred many times. The chain employs TRBV6-2 or TRBV6-3 and TRBJ1-1, with D unresolved. Trimming removed 0 bases at V and 6 bases at J, with 14 bases between. The CDR3 extends over 15 amino acids. Germline V gene sequence: CDR1 MNHEY, CDR2 SVGEGT. CDR3 DNA: TGTGCCAGCAGTTACTCGATGGCCTTTACCCCTGAAGCTTTCTTT. As protein: CASSYSMAFTPEAFF.

This clonotype has ten or more counts. V is TRBV6-2 or TRBV6-3 and J is TRBJ1-1; 8 positions match TRBD1. The CDR3 sequence is 15 residues long. The V gene's germline CDR1 is MNHEY and CDR2 SVGEGT. After removal of 4 bases from V and 3 bases from J, the junction contained 7 bases not matched to a gene. The CDR3 is CASSSGGRWDTEAFF. CDR3 bases: TGTGCCAGCAGTTCAGGGGGCCGATGGGACACTGAAGCTTTCTTT.

This clonotype turned up a few times. The CDR3 sequence: CASSQDGTAQETQYF. CDR3 DNA sequence: TGTGCCAGCAGCCAAGATGGGACAGCGCAAGAGACCCAGTACTTC. The V and J genes are TRBV4-2 and TRBJ2-5, with 7 bases lining up with TRBD1. The CDR3 extends over 15 amino acids. Trimming took 0 bases from V and 2 from J; bases not matched to a gene: 3. Germline V gene lookup returns CDR1 LGHNA and CDR2 YNFKEQ.

This clonotype has a count of ten or more. This rearrangement joins TRBV12-3 or TRBV12-4 to TRBJ2-1; the match to TRBD1 covers 7 bases. Trimming took 6 bases from V and 5 from J; bases not matched to a gene: 19. The CDR3 is 18 residues long. The CDR3 is CASSSELIQGTLDNEQFF. Here the CDR3 DNA reads TGTGCCAGCAGCTCCGAGCTTATACAGGGGACCTTAGACAATGAGCAGTTCTTC.

This clonotype was picked up a small number of times. This sequence may be a read error, since a much larger clone differs from it by one base. The chain combines TRBV20-1 with TRBJ1-1; D remains unclear. Germline CDR1 is DFQATT and CDR2 is SNEGSKA (reference sequence). The CDR3 is 11 amino acids. CDR3 loop: CSTSGETEAFF. CDR3 DNA: TGCAGTACTAGTGGGGAGACTGAAGCTTTCTTT.

This chain joins TRBV20-1 and TRBJ2-1, with 9 positions matching TRBD2. The junction had 10 bases not matched to a gene; V was cut back by 5 bases and J by 2 bases. The CDR3 runs 16 residues. From germline, CDR1 is DFQATT and CDR2 SNEGSKA (reference sequence). CDR3 in DNA: TGCAGTGCTGGGGCTCCCGCTAGCGGGGCCTACAATGAGCAGTTCTTC. Residues: CSAGAPASGAYNEQFF.

This clonotype showed up many times. This chain links TRBV11-3 with TRBJ2-7, with 8 bases that match TRBD1. Trimming cost V 5 bases and J 3 bases; bases outside gene matches: 3. The CDR3 consists of 13 residues. Germline CDR1 SGHNT, CDR2 YENEEA. CDR3 nucleotide sequence: TGTGCCAGCAGCAAAGGACAGGGCTACGAGCAGTACTTC. Translating gives CASSKGQGYEQYF.

This clonotype was counted ten times or more. The genes are TRBV2 and TRBJ1-5; D is uncertain. The CDR3 spans 14 residues. The ends were cut back, 2 bases at V and 0 bases at J, with 5 bases in the middle. Germline V lookup: CDR1 SNHLY, CDR2 FYNNEI. CDR3 DNA sequence: TGTGCCAGCAGTGAAATCTATAGCAATCAGCCCCAGCATTTT. It encodes CASSEIYSNQPQHF.

The chain links TRBV9 to TRBJ1-2; D perhaps matches TRBD1 (5 bases). The germline gives CDR1 SGDLS, CDR2 YYNGEE. V lost 7 bases, J lost 8 bases, and 12 bases lay in between. This CDR3 comprises 11 residues. Here the CDR3 reads CASDSRGGYTF. DNA of the CDR3: TGTGCCAGCGACTCGCGGGGGGGCTACACCTTC.

To note about this clonotype: A much larger clone sits a single nucleotide away, making a read error possible. V gene TRBV13 combines with J gene TRBJ2-1, with 8 nucleotides matching TRBD1. V trimming: 2 bases; J trimming: 5 bases; junction bases outside the gene matches: 5. Per the germline V gene, CDR1 is PRHDT and CDR2 is FYEKMQ (reference sequence). The length of the CDR3 is 15 residues. The CDR3 loop reads CASSLRAGGHNEQFF. CDR3 nucleotides: TGTGCCAGCAGCTTACGGGCAGGGGGCCACAATGAGCAGTTCTTC. The full variable domain, with the rest looked up from reference TRBV13 and TRBJ2-1, is AAGVIQSPRHLIKEKRETATLKCYPIPRHDTVYWYQQGPGQDPQFLISFYEKMQSDKGSIPDRFSAQQFSDYHSELNMSSLELGDSALYFCASSLRAGGHNEQFFGPGTRLTVL.

This clonotype was counted many times. CDR3 loop: CAWSRVGGSQETQYF. CDR3 nucleotide sequence: TGTGCCTGGAGTCGGGTAGGGGGCTCCCAAGAGACCCAGTACTTC. The chain uses TRBV30 and TRBJ2-5; TRBD1 aligns across 7 bases. This CDR3 comprises 15 residues. J gave up 1 base and V 2 bases, and 7 bases lay outside the gene matches. Germline V gene data show CDR1 as GTSNPN and CDR2 as SVGIG (reference sequence).

This clonotype was counted at least ten times. The rearrangement uses TRBV7-9 and TRBJ2-3, with 7 bases identical to TRBD1. The CDR3 contains 15 residues. V was pared by 3 bases and J by 3 bases, with 6 bases of the junction left unmatched. Germline V gene lookup returns CDR1 SEHNR and CDR2 FQNEAQ (reference sequence). CDR3 in amino acids: CASSFRQGSTDTQYF. CDR3 bases: TGTGCCAGCAGCTTTCGACAGGGTTCAACAGATACGCAGTATTTT.

The chain employs TRBV20-1 and TRBJ2-1; 9 bases agree with TRBD1. In germline, CDR1 is DFQATT, CDR2 SNEGSKA (reference sequence). The CDR3 covers 16 residues. Unmatched junction bases numbered 13, after V lost 5 bases and J lost 5 bases. Written as DNA, the CDR3 is TGCAGTGCTGAGAGGTTTCTACAGGGGGCCCACAATGAGCAGTTCTTC. Translated: CSAERFLQGAHNEQFF.

This clonotype was recorded many times. V is TRBV7-2 and J is TRBJ2-7, with 8 bases identical to TRBD2. Germline CDR1 SGHTA, CDR2 FQGNSA. Trimming at V came to 2 bases and at J to 3 bases, leaving 6 bases not matched to a gene. The CDR3 runs 15 residues. The CDR3 DNA reads TGTGCCAGCAGCTTAAACGGGGGGGCAGGCTACGAGCAGTACTTC. It is translated as CASSLNGGAGYEQYF. The full variable domain, completed using reference TRBV7-2 and TRBJ2-7, is GAGVSQSPSNKVTEKGKDVELRCDPISGHTALYWYRQSLGQGLEFLIYFQGNSAPDKSGLPSDRFSAERTGGSVSTLTIQRTQQEDSAVYLCASSLNGGAGYEQYFGPGTRLTVT.